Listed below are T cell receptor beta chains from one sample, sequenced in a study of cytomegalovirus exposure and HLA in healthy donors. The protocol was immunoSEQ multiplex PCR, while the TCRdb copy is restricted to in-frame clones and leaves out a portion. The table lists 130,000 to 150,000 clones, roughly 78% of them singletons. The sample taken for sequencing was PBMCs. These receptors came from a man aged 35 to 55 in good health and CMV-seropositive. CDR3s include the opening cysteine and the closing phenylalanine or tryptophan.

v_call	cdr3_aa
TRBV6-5	CASSGQAGTEAFF
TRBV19	CASSLAGQGFTEQYF
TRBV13	CASSYGWNTEAFF
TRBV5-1	CASSLPPTGGISYEQYF
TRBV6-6	CASRQGALNTEAFF
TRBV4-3	CASSPTRSSGRAGEQFF
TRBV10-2	CAMGAGRTDTQYF
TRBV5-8	CASSRGQGAGEQYF
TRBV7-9	CASSLVMGTARSGNTIYF
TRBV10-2	CASSVTSGRTDTQYF
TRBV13	CASSLADRLTEAFF
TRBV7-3	CASSGGLAAYNEQFF
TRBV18	CASSPFDIDVYGYTF
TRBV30	CAWGRRGQGKVNGDEQFF
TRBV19	CASSSRTSGRLNEQFF
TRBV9	CASGTSAIRGEAQYF
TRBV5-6	CASSFPGITEAFF
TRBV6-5	CASSYSRLASDTQYF
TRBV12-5	CASNSGGTEAFF
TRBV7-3	CASSDVQGQAFF